This record covers a single T cell receptor (beta chain). These data belong to a study of shared clonotypes between healthy human individuals. The CDR3 is 15 amino acids. Per the germline V gene, CDR1 is SGHRS and CDR2 is YFSETQ. Losses at the gene ends were 4 bases for V and 5 bases for J; bases not matched to a gene: 9. Profiling relied on immunoSEQ multiplex PCR, and the TCRdb table lists in-frame clones only, not all of them. The sample lists 500,000 to 550,000 clones, more than 95% seen once, with 0.05% to 0.08% in the top ten. This TCR was sampled from a woman aged 25 to 39 in good health. This sequence joins TRBV5-1 and TRBJ2-5; TRBD1 aligns across 9 bases. Sequences were obtained from naive CD4+ T cells sorted from blood. Sample subset: CD45RA+ positively selected. The CDR3 nucleotides read TGCGCCAGCAGCACCGGGACAGGGAGCGGGGAGACCCAGTACTTC. Encoded protein: CASSTGTGSGETQYF.